The clone carrying this T cell receptor beta chain was seen a handful of times. The target antigen is unknown. Cells that made up the mixed lymphocyte reaction were cocultured at 37°C for 6 to 7 days. This entry belongs to a study of siplizumab effects on memory and regulatory T cells. Germline V gene lookup returns CDR1 LGHNA and CDR2 YSLEER. The CDR3 extends over 15 amino acids. Trimming pared 0 bases from V and 3 bases from J, leaving 9 bases between. Here immunoSEQ multiplex PCR was the method, and the copy in TCRdb shows in-frame clones only, minus some. The sample includes 12,000 or so clones, roughly 40% of them seen just once. Findings of the study overall: Apparently more diverse than memory cells, naive T cells also seemed major alloresponse contributors. Researchers could map only a minor fraction of alloreactive clones to unstimulated subsets.

The sample was CFSE-low (dividing) CD8+ T cells sorted from an allogeneic mixed lymphocyte reaction. The sequence was obtained from a human donor in good health; the cells came from an allogeneic mixed lymphocyte reaction. The chain joins TRBV4-3 to TRBJ1-3; D ambiguous. CDR3 nucleotide sequence: TGCGCCAGCAGCCAAGATCGTGGGAGTGGAAACACCATATATTTT. This codes for CASSQDRGSGNTIYF.